This T cell receptor beta chain was sequenced during a study of T cell responses to AZD1222 COVID-19 vaccine (dated by TCRdb to about 2021). About the study as a whole: A total of 233 trial participants underwent TCR sequencing, of whom about 210 received two doses of AZD1222 and about 25 received two doses of the MenACWY control vaccine. Trial participants were enrolled by age into 18-55, 56-69 and 70-plus year subgroups, with around 150, 28 and 57 TCR-sequenced participants respectively.

Study-wide conclusions, independent of this receptor: Because no day 14 peak-response samples were available, repertoires were characterized only after the peak T cell response. The 56-69-year group was small, and its depth increase did not reach significance, likely because of low power. Only 5 to 7 AZD1222 recipients were SARS-CoV-2 seropositive at baseline, limiting conclusions about previously exposed vaccinees. After two AZD1222 doses, both the breadth and the depth of spike-specific TCRs were significantly higher than at day 0 and than in MenACWY recipients. Participants were mostly white British and included more females than males, and it was suggested by the authors that clonal diversity may have been underestimated. Reportedly, close to half of the unique spike-specific TCRs recognized epitopes lying outside the regions that are mutated in the B.1.351 and B.1.1.7 variants. Vaccine-associated CD4 TCRs spanned the whole spike protein, with dominant responses in regions 160-218 and 743-854.

Trimming removed 5 bases from V and 4 bases from J, leaving 6 bases between the germline ends. The CDR3 runs 12 residues from the cysteine to the phenylalanine. The only DNA kept is the CDR3, 36 bases in frame from the first base. Reading the label with the study, this specimen's time point is: about 28 days (+/-7) after the second vaccine dose. AZD1222 recipients given second doses at about 4 weeks or at about 12 weeks were pooled, since spike-specific TCR depth and breadth were not found to differ between the two schedules. Vaccinee samples came from UK trials COV001 and COV002, including a single-blind randomized controlled phase 2/3 trial of AZD1222 (ChAdOx1 nCoV-19) in healthy adults. For TCRbeta chain sequencing, PBMC samples from trial participants were taken at day 0 and at day 28 after the second dose. A remark on this clone: Its specific antigen is unknown. No base qualities exist here, and no much larger clone lies one base off it.

The CDR3 regions of human TCRbeta chains were analyzed by immunosequencing. The published analysis was carried out like this. Repertoire TCRs were checked for matches against a reference library of SARS-CoV-2-specific TCRs that had been generated using the MIRA antigen-specificity platform. Breadth was defined as the fraction of unique TCRs that were SARS-CoV-2-associated, and depth was defined as the fraction of total T cells that were SARS-CoV-2-associated. Using the MIRA data, each spike-specific TCR was mapped to the spike region that the TCR reacts to and placed in a CD4 or CD8 class. Log10-transformed breadth and depth values were compared by one-way ANOVA with Sidak's multiple comparisons tests. The immuneACCESS repertoire file appears here via TCRdb, limited to in-frame rearrangements. These files lack a portion of the clones; in checked studies, under half of the deficit traces to unresolved V genes, and the cause of the others is not known. V, J and clone size are those of that table, while D and trimming were read from the DNA. The sample data list roughly 180,000 clones, and around 90% of these were observed just once. Together, the top ten hold about 2.1% of the sample.

The sequence was obtained from an adult who received the AZD1222 COVID-19 vaccine. Recombination connected TRBV12-3 or TRBV12-4 to TRBJ1-5, with the D gene too uncertain to name. Material: peripheral blood, obtained 28 days after the second AZD1222 dose. The bases are TGTGCCAGCAGTAACTTAAATCAGCCCCAGCATTTT. The encoded protein is CASSNLNQPQHF.